Given below is one T cell receptor (beta chain) in context. The antigen remains unidentified. The entry originates in a study of cytomegalovirus exposure and HLA in healthy donors. Study details: In an early release, HLA-typed donors contributed approximately 82 million unique TCR sequences.

Study-wide findings and caveats: Most of the TCR beta V segments (in an earlier analysis) were productive either about 87% or about 30% of the time.

V lost 10 bases, J lost 7 bases, and 16 bases lay in between. The CDR3 consists of 13 residues. Germline V gives CDR1 SGHTA, CDR2 FQGNSA. With 60 Vbeta and 13 Jbeta primers, the PCR was carried out. Method: immunoSEQ multiplex PCR; TCRdb's copy keeps in-frame clones and lacks some. This table holds around 150,000 clones, 75% to 85% found once. The TCR was taken from a man aged 25 to 45 in good health and CMV-seronegative. The V and J genes are TRBV7-2 and TRBJ1-4; D is unresolved. The sequenced sample was PBMCs. The chain's CDR3 is CAIGGRTGEKLFF. The DNA of the CDR3 is TGTGCCATCGGAGGGAGGACGGGTGAAAAACTGTTTTTT.